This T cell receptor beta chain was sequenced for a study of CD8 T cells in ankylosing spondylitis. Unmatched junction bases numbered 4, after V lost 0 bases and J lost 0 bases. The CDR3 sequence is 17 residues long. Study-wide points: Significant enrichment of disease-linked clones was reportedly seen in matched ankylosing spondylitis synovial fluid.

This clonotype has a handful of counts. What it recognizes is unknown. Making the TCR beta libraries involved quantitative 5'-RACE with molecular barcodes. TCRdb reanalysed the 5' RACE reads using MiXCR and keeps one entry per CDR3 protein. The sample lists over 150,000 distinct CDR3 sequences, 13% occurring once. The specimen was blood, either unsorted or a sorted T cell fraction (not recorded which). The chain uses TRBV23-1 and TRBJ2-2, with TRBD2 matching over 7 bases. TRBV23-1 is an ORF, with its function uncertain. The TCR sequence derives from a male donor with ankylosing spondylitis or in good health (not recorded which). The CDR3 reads CASSQSEGGPNTGELFF. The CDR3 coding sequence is TGCGCCAGCAGTCAATCGGAGGGAGGGCCGAACACCGGGGAGCTGTTTTTT.